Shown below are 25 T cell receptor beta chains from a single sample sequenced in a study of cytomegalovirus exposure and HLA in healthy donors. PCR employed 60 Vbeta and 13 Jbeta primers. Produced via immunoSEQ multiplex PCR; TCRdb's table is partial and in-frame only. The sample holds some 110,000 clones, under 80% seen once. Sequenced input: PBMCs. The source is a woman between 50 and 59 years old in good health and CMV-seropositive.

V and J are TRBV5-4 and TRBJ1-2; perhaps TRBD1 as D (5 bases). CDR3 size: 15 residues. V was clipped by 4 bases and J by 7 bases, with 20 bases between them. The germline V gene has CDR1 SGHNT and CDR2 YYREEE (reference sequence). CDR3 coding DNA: TGTGCCAGCAGCCGTCCCGGGACTCCGGGCGGTGGCTACACCTTC. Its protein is CASSRPGTPGGGYTF.

The CDR3 reads CASSFTRGGATEAFF. The CDR3 DNA sequence: TGTGCCAGCAGTTTCACCCGGGGGGGAGCCACTGAAGCTTTCTTT. The rearrangement joins TRBV27 to TRBJ1-1; the D gene is possibly TRBD1 (5 bases). Germline-derived CDR1 and CDR2 are MNHEY and SMNVEV (reference sequence). The CDR3 consists of 15 residues. Trimming took 3 bases from V and 4 from J, leaving 15 bases between them.

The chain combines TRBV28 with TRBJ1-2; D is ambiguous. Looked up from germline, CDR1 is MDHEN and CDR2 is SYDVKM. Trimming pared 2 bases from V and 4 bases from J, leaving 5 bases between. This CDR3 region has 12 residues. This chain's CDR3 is CASSLEGYGYTF. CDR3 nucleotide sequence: TGTGCCAGCAGTTTAGAGGGCTATGGCTACACCTTC.

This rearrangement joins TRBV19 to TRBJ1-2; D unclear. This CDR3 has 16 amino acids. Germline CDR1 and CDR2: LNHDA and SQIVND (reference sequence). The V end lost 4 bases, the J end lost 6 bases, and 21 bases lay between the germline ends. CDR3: CASSKPRPEIEDGYTF. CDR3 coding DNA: TGTGCCAGTAGTAAGCCGCGCCCCGAGATAGAGGATGGCTACACCTTC.

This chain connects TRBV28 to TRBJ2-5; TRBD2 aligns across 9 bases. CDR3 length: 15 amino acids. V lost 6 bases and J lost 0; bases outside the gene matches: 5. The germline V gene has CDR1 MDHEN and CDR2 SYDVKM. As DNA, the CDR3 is TGTGCCAGCAGATTTGCGGGAGGGTACCAAGAGACCCAGTACTTC. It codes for CASRFAGGYQETQYF. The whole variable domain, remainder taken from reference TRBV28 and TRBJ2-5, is DVKVTQSSRYLVKRTGEKVFLECVQDMDHENMFWYRQDPGLGLRLIYFSYDVKMKEKGDIPEGYSVSREKKERFSLILESASTNQTSMYLCASRFAGGYQETQYFGPGTRLLVL.

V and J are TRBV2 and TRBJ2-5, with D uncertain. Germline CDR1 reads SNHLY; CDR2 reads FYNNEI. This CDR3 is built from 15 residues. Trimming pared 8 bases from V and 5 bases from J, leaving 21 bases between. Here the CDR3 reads CASPSQKRPRETQYF. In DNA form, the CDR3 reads TGTGCCAGCCCGTCCCAAAAGCGTCCAAGGGAGACCCAGTACTTC.

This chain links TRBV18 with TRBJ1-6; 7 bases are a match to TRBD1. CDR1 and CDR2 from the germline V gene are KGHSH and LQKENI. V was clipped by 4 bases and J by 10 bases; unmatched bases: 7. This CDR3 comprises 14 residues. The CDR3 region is CASSQTTGESPLHF. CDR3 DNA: TGTGCCAGCTCACAGACAACAGGGGAATCACCCCTCCACTTT.

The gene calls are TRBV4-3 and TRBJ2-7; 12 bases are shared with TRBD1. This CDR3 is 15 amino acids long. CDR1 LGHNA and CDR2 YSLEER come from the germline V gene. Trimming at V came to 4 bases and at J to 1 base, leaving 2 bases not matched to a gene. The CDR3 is CASSPGQGASYEQYF. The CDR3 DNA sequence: TGCGCCAGCAGCCCGGGACAGGGGGCTTCCTACGAGCAGTACTTC.

CDR3 nucleotides: TGTGCCAGCAGCTTCTCCGGTTCCTACGAGCAGTACTTC. It codes for CASSFSGSYEQYF. The chain carries TRBV7-2 and TRBJ2-7; D is uncertain. Germline assignment: CDR1 SGHTA and CDR2 FQGNSA. CDR3 length: 13 residues. V was pared by 3 bases and J by 1 base, with 7 bases between.

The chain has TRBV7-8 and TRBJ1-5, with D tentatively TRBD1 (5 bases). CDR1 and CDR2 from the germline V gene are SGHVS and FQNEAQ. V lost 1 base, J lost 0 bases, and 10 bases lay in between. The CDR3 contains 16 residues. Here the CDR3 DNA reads TGTGCCAGCAGCTTAGGACAGACTTTTAGCAATCAGCCCCAGCATTTT. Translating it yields CASSLGQTFSNQPQHF.

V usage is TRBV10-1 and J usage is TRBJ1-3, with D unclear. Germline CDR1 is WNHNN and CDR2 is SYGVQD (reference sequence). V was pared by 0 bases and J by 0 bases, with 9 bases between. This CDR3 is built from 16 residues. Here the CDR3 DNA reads TGCGCCAGCAGTGAGTCCCGGGGAGGCTCTGGAAACACCATATATTTT. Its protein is CASSESRGGSGNTIYF.

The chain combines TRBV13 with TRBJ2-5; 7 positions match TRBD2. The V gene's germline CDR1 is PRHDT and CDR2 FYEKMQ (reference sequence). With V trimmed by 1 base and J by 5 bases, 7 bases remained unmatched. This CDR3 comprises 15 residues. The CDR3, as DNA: TGTGCCAGCAGCTTAGTGGGGAGGGCCCAGGAGACCCAGTACTTC. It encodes CASSLVGRAQETQYF.

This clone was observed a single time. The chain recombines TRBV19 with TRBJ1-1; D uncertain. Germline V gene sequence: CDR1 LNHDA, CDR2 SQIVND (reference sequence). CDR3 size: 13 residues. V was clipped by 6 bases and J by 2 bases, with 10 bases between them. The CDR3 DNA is TGTGCCAGTAGGGCGGACTTTAACACTGAAGCTTTCTTT. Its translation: CASRADFNTEAFF.

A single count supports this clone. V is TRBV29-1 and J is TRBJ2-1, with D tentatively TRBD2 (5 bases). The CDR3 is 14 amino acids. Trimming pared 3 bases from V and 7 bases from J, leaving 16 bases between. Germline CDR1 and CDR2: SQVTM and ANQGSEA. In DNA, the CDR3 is TGCAGCGTTGATCCAAGCGGACTGGGGAATGAGCAGTTCTTC. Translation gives CSVDPSGLGNEQFF.

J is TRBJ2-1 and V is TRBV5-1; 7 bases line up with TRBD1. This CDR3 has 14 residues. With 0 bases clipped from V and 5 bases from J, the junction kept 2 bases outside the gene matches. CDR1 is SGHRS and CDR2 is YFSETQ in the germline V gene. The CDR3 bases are TGCGCCAGCAGCTTGGACAGGGGACACAATGAGCAGTTCTTC. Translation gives CASSLDRGHNEQFF.

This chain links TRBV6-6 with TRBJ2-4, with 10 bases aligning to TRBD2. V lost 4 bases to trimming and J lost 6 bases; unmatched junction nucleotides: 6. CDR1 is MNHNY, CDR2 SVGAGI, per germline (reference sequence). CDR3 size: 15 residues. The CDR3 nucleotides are TGTGCCAGCAGTTTCGAGCGGGGGGGCTCAAACATTCAGTACTTC. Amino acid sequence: CASSFERGGSNIQYF.

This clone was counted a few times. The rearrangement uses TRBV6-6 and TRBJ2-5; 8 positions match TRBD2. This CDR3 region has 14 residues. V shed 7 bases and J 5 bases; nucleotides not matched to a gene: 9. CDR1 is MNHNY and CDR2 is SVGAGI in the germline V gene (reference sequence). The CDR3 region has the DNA TGTGCCAGCAACAGCGGGAGTTCAGGGGAGACCCAGTACTTC. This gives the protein CASNSGSSGETQYF.

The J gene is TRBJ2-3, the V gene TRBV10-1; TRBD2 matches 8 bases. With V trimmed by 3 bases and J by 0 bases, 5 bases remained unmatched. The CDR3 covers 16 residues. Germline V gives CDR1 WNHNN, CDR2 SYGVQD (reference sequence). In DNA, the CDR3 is TGCGCCAGCAGTGAACCCGGGGGGGAGAGCACAGATACGCAGTATTTT. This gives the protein CASSEPGGESTDTQYF.

Here the CDR3 reads CASSLLTGFMNTEAFF. The CDR3, as DNA: TGCGCCAGCAGCTTGTTAACAGGTTTTATGAACACTGAAGCTTTCTTT. V gene TRBV5-1 combines with J gene TRBJ1-1; D perhaps matches TRBD1 (5 bases). Trimming took 1 base from V and 0 from J, leaving 13 bases between them. The germline gives CDR1 SGHRS, CDR2 YFSETQ. The CDR3 sequence is 16 residues long.

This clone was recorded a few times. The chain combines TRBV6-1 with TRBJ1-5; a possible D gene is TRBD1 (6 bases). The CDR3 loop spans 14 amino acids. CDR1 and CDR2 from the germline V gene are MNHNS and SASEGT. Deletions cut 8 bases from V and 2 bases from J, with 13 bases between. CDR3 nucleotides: TGTGCCAGCTTCCCCTCAGGGGGCAATCAGCCCCAGCATTTT. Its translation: CASFPSGGNQPQHF.

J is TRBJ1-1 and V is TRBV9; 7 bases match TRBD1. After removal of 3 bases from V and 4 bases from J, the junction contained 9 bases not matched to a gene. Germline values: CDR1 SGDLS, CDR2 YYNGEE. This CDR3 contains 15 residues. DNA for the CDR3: TGTGCCAGCAGCGGGAACAGGGGAGGAAGCACTGAAGCTTTCTTT. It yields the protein CASSGNRGGSTEAFF.

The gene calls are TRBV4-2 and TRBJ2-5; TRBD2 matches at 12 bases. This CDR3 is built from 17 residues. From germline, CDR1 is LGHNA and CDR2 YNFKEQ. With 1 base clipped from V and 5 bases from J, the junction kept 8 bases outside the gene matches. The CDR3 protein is CASSQVSSGRAVETQYF. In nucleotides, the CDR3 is TGTGCCAGCAGCCAAGTGTCTAGCGGGAGGGCCGTCGAGACCCAGTACTTC.

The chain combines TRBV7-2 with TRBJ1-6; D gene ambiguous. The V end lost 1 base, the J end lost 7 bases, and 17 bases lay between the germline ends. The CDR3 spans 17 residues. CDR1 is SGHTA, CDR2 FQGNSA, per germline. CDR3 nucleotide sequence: TGTGCCAGCAGCTTAGGGTTCCCCACCGGGAGGAATTCACCCCTCCACTTT. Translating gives CASSLGFPTGRNSPLHF.

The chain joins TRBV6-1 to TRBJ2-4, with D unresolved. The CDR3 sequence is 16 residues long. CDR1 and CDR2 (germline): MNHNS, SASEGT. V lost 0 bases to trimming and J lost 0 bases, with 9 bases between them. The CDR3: CASSEALTAAKNIQYF. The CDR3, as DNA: TGTGCCAGCAGTGAAGCCTTGACTGCAGCCAAAAACATTCAGTACTTC.

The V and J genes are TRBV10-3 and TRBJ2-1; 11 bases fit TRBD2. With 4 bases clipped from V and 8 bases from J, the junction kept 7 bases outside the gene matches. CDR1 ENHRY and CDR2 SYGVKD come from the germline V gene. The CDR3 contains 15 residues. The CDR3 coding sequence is TGTGCCATCAGTGCACGAACTAGCGGGAGAGATGAGCAGTTCTTC. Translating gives CAISARTSGRDEQFF.